This T cell receptor beta chain was captured in a study of radiation and T cells in renal cell carcinoma (TCRdb year 2020). With regard to the full study: TCR beta sequencing covered 50 to 55 samples in total, comprising around 25 tumors and approximately 27 peripheral blood samples. In the roughly 49 samples combined, some 4 million unique CDR3 nucleotide sequences were found, encoding roughly 2,500,000 unique CDR3 amino acid sequences.

TCR beta libraries were generated from genomic DNA with the immunoSEQ kit, following the manufacturer's recommendations. Library preparation used a first multiplex PCR with proprietary primers, then a second PCR adding unique barcodes, with bead cleanups after each round. A kit-provided positive control reaction and a negative control reaction were included in every sample batch. The final libraries were assessed on an Agilent 4200 TapeStation D1000 ScreenTape, pooled by volume, and quantified by qPCR. Sequencing was performed on an Illumina NextSeq500 using a MidOutput 150-cycle cartridge, with 156 Read1 cycles, 15 Index1 cycles, and the kit custom primers. The pooled library was loaded at 0.95 to 1 pM with roughly 20% PhiX control spiked in. In the source study's methods: The vendor-processed data were analyzed in R, and a clonotype was defined as all T cells that share the same CDR3 nucleotide sequence. In the clone abundance analyses, frequencies in each sample were normalized to that sample's 10,000 most abundant clones. Public T cell clones, which averaged fewer than five per sample, were removed prior to analysis. The dominant motif analysis was done with ImmunoMap using the PAM10 matrix, a gap penalty of 30, and a homology threshold of 0.3, and motifs with a cumulative frequency of at least 0.01 were considered dominant. The source is immuneACCESS, and TCRdb retained only in-frame sequences with V and J called. Part of the clones is not carried over; for the studies checked, unresolved V genes explain less than half of this, and the remainder is unexplained. V, J and clone size were drawn from that table, and D and trimming were deduced from the DNA. Recorded for this sample are just over 15,000 clones; 50% to 60% of them occurred a single time. The top ten constitute 11% of the sample.

In regard to this clone: What this receptor recognizes is not known. No qualities accompany the bases; no much larger clone lies one base away.

What the time point label conveys for this sample: tumor resected at nephrectomy. The label giving this sample's treatment or condition can be read as: treatment-naive control, cytoreductive nephrectomy. Control tumors came from treatment-naive renal cell carcinoma patients who underwent cytoreductive nephrectomy without prior radiation. Renal cell carcinoma with clear cell pathology was present in all patients. Control tumors used for TCR sequencing came from 4 females and ten to eleven males, resected 2011 to 2014, with median age about 59 years (range roughly 40 to 82). Tumors were mechanically dissociated, digested with collagenase/hyaluronidase at 37 °C, processed in gentleMACS C tubes, and stored in liquid nitrogen. The QIAamp DNA Blood Mini Kit (Qiagen) was used to prepare genomic DNA for TCR sequencing. The analyses included just those samples that passed every quality control check. Points the paper makes about the study in general: With a single-armed trial design, the study had no way to address how radiation dose or scheduling affects the TCR repertoire. Compared with control tumors, irradiated tumors had a greater number of dominant CDR3 motifs, and these motifs made up a bigger portion of the repertoire. Intratumoral heterogeneity went uncaptured because the only tumor material available was small regions of roughly 1 g. Irradiated tumors showed higher TCR clonality than controls, with the top 100 clonotypes averaging about 50% of the repertoire versus roughly 45% in nephrectomy-only tumors.

The junction shows trimming of 2 bases on V and 6 bases on J, plus 10 bases between the germline ends. CDR3 length: 13 amino acids, cysteine to phenylalanine. Solely the CDR3 DNA is kept, with 39 bases framed from the first base. Per the germline V gene, SGHVS is the CDR1 and FQNEAQ is the CDR2. The material was tumor tissue, obtained from a patient whose treatment was nephrectomy without radiotherapy. This sequence originates from a man aged 50-59 years with renal cell carcinoma. The chain links TRBV7-8 with TRBJ1-1; TRBD1 is possibly the D segment (6 matching bases). CDR3 sequence: CASSLKGVSEAFF. In nucleotide form, the sequence is TGTGCCAGCAGCTTAAAGGGGGTCTCTGAAGCTTTCTTT. This CDR3, with the reference TRBV7-8 and TRBJ1-1 proteins standing in past its ends, gives the full variable domain GAGVSQSPRYKVAKRGQDVALRCDPISGHVSLFWYQQALGQGPEFLTYFQNEAQLDKSGLPSDRFFAERPEGSVSTLKIQRTQQEDSAVYLCASSLKGVSEAFFGQGTRLTVV.